These T cell receptor beta chains were read from a single sample in a study of human T cells and chemical hapten exposure. TCRdb re-derived calls from the RACE reads in MiXCR, one entry per CDR3 protein. The sample lists approximately 80,000 distinct CDR3 sequences; about 10% were seen once. The material was whole blood, obtained in connection with sensitization to the hapten diphenylcyclopropenone (DPC). The receptor source for this set is a woman aged 50 to 65 with alopecia areata. Some clones in this sample may be carry-over from other donors' samples. The CDR3 runs from the conserved cysteine through the conserved F or W. The order of the fields is V gene, clone size, CDR3 protein. Rows give clone size only sometimes, using once, few, many, or a class for an expanded clone.

V gene: TRBV20-1
clone size: .
CDR3 protein: CSATSGNQPQHF

V gene: TRBV12-3/TRBV12-4
clone size: .
CDR3 protein: CASSFRQGNTGELFF

V gene: TRBV30
clone size: .
CDR3 protein: CAWSTSGSTDTQYF

V gene: TRBV5-6
clone size: .
CDR3 protein: CASSKDINGYTF

V gene: TRBV3-1
clone size: .
CDR3 protein: CASSQDPRLNIQYF

V gene: TRBV12-3/TRBV12-4
clone size: many
CDR3 protein: CASSLRTGLDEKLFF

V gene: TRBV30
clone size: .
CDR3 protein: CAWARGQGAKTGELFF

V gene: TRBV9
clone size: .
CDR3 protein: CASSVVPMNTEAFF

V gene: TRBV25-1
clone size: many
CDR3 protein: CASRLGSVGTEAFF

V gene: TRBV7-2
clone size: .
CDR3 protein: CASSLRQRQETQYF

V gene: TRBV6-2/TRBV6-3
clone size: few
CDR3 protein: CASSSNRAGGLGAFF

V gene: TRBV5-1
clone size: .
CDR3 protein: CASSLTGLAGTFSGANVLTF

V gene: TRBV11-2
clone size: .
CDR3 protein: CASSSGLLTEAFF

V gene: TRBV6-2/TRBV6-3
clone size: many
CDR3 protein: CASTLPTGTGADTQYF

V gene: TRBV7-6
clone size: .
CDR3 protein: CASSWGLAGSGNEQFF

V gene: TRBV4-1
clone size: many
CDR3 protein: CASSQDPQVNSPLHF

V gene: TRBV4-3
clone size: many
CDR3 protein: CASSRSRGNNQPQHF

V gene: TRBV6-5
clone size: many
CDR3 protein: CASSYRAGANVLTF

V gene: TRBV7-9
clone size: many
CDR3 protein: CASNAPGTSWYF

V gene: TRBV28
clone size: few
CDR3 protein: CASSLWGGAGGEQFF

V gene: TRBV7-9
clone size: .
CDR3 protein: CASSRLADTQYF

V gene: TRBV20-1
clone size: few
CDR3 protein: CSASFNVGTDTQYF

V gene: TRBV7-2
clone size: few
CDR3 protein: CASSNSPGYGYTF

V gene: TRBV4-2
clone size: many
CDR3 protein: CASSRGLAAQETQYF

V gene: TRBV5-1
clone size: .
CDR3 protein: CASSAFAGDYNEQFF

V gene: TRBV28
clone size: many
CDR3 protein: CASRLEGGGSYEQYF

V gene: TRBV3-1
clone size: few
CDR3 protein: CASSQGAGVWTEAFF

V gene: TRBV19
clone size: few
CDR3 protein: CASQGSRGPQHF

V gene: TRBV5-1
clone size: many
CDR3 protein: CASETGSSYNEQFF

V gene: TRBV6-6
clone size: few
CDR3 protein: CASRTSGGANEQFF

V gene: TRBV29-1
clone size: many
CDR3 protein: CSVERGLGLNEQFF

V gene: TRBV7-3
clone size: many
CDR3 protein: CASSPGTSGYNEQFF

V gene: TRBV3-1
clone size: .
CDR3 protein: CASSLNGQGYEQYF

V gene: TRBV5-1
clone size: many
CDR3 protein: CASSSLRAGDDTQYF

V gene: TRBV29-1
clone size: many
CDR3 protein: CSVGFPPNEQFF

V gene: TRBV9
clone size: many
CDR3 protein: CASSYSGTSGNEQFF

V gene: TRBV7-2
clone size: .
CDR3 protein: CASSSAVEQYF

V gene: TRBV11-2
clone size: .
CDR3 protein: CASSFATGRINYGYTF

V gene: TRBV7-3
clone size: many
CDR3 protein: CASSSLTGPVNEQYF

V gene: TRBV2
clone size: few
CDR3 protein: CASSRDQGQETQYF

V gene: TRBV4-1
clone size: .
CDR3 protein: CASSPSVLAGRDTQYF

V gene: TRBV6-6
clone size: few
CDR3 protein: CASSYYIGRGVQPDGANVLTF

V gene: TRBV29-1
clone size: .
CDR3 protein: CSARNRQINEKLFF

V gene: TRBV10-3
clone size: .
CDR3 protein: CAISAYGGETQYF

V gene: TRBV5-1
clone size: .
CDR3 protein: CASTLGASGNTIYF

V gene: TRBV7-2
clone size: few
CDR3 protein: CASSLGNSGFQETQYF

V gene: TRBV18
clone size: many
CDR3 protein: CASSPLERNTEAFF

V gene: TRBV4-3
clone size: few
CDR3 protein: CASSPTARGTEAFF

V gene: TRBV7-9
clone size: many
CDR3 protein: CASSLTGGTDTQYF